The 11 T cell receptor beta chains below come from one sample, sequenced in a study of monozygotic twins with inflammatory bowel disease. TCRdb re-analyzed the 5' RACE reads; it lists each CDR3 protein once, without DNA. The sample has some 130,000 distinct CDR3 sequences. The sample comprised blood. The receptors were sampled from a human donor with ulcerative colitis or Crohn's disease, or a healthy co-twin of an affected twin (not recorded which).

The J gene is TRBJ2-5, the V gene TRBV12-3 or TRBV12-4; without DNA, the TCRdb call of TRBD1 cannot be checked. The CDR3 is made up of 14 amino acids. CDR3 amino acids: CASSFRTDQETQYF.

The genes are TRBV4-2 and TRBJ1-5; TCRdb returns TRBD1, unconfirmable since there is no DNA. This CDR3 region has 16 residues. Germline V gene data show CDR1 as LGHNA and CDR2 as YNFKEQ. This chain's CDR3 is CASSPQTTGANQPQHF.

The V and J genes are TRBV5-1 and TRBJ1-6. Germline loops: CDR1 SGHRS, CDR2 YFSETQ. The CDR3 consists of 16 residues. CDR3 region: CASSLDVSSYNSPLHF.

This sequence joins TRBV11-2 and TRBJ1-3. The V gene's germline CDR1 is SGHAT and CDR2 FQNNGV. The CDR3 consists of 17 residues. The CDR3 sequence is CASSTTVGGVSGNTIYF.

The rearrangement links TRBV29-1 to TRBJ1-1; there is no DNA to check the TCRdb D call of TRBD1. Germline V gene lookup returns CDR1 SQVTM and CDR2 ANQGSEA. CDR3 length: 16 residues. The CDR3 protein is CSALALRTSMGTEAFF.

The chain's CDR3 is CASSLPGTPSHGYTF. The chain uses TRBV28 and TRBJ1-2; TCRdb calls TRBD1, which cannot be checked without DNA. CDR1 is MDHEN and CDR2 is SYDVKM in the germline V gene. The CDR3 is 15 amino acids.

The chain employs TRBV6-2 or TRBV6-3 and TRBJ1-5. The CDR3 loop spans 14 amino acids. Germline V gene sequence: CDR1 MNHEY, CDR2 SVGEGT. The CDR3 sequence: CASSWRRPDQPQHF.

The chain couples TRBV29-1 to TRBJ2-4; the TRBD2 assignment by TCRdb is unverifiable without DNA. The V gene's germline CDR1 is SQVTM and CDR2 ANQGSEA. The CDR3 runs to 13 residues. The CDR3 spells CSARTSSTGGQYF.

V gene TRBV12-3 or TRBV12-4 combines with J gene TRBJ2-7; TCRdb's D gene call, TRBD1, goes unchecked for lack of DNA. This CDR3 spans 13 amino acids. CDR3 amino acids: CASSSRRAYEQYF.

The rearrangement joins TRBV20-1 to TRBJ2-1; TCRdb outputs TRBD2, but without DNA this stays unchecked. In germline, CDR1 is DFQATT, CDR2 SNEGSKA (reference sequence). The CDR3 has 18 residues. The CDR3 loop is CSARGTSGGRTVSNEQFF.

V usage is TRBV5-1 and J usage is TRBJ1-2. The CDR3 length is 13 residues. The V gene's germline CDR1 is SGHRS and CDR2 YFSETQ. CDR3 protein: CASSFEQNYGYTF.